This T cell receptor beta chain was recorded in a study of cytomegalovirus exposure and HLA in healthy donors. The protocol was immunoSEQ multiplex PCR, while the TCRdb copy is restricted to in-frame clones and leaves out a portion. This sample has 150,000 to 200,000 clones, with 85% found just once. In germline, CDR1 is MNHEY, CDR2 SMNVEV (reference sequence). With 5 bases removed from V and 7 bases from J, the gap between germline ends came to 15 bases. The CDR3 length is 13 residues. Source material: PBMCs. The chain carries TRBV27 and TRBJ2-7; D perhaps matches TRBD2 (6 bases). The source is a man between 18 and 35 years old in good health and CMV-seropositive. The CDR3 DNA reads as TGTGCCAGCAGTCTACTTAGCGGCCAAGAGCAGTACTTC. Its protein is CASSLLSGQEQYF.